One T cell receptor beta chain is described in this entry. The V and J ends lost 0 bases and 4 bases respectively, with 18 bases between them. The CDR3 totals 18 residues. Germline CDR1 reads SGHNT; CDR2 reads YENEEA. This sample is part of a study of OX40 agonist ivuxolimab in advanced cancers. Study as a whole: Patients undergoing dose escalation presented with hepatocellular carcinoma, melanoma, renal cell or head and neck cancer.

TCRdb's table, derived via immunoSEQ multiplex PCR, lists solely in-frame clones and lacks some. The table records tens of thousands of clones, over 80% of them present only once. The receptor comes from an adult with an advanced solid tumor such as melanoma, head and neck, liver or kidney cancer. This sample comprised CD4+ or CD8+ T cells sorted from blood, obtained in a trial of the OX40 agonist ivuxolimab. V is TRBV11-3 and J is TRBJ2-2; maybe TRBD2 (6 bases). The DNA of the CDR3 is TGTGCCAGCAGCTTAGATAAATGGCCAGGGACTTCCACCGGGGAGCTGTTTTTT. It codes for CASSLDKWPGTSTGELFF.